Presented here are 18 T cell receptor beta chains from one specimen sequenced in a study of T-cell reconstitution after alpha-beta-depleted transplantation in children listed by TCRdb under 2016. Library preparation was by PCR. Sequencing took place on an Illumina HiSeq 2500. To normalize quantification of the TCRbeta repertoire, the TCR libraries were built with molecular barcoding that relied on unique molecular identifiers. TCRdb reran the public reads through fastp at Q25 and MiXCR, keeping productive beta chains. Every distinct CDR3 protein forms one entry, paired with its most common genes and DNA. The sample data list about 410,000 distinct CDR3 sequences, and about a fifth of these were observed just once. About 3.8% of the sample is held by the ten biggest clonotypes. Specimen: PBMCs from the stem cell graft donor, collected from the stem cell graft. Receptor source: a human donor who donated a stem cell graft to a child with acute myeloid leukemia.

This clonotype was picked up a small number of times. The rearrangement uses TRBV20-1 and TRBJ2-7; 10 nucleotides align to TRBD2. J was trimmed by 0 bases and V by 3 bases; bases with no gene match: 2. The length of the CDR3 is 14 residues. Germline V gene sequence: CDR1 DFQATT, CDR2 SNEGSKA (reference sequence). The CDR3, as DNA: TGCAGTGCTAGCAGCGGGAGGGTCTCCTACGAGCAGTACTTC. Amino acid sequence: CSASSGRVSYEQYF.

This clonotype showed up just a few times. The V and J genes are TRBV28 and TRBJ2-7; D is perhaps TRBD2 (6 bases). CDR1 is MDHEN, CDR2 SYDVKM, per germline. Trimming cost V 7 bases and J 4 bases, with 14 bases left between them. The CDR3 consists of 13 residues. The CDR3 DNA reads TGTGCCAGCATGCGGGGCCCGACATACGAGCAGTACTTC. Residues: CASMRGPTYEQYF.

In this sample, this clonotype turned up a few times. This CDR3 reads CASSEYQTGVGNSPLHF. CDR3 sequence (DNA): TGTGCCAGCAGTGAATACCAGACAGGGGTAGGCAATTCACCCCTCCACTTT. This chain uses TRBV25-1 with TRBJ1-6, with 8 bases identical to TRBD1. V gave up 0 bases and J gave up 7 bases; unmatched junction bases: 8. Germline V lookup: CDR1 MGHDK, CDR2 SYGVNS. There are 17 residues in the CDR3.

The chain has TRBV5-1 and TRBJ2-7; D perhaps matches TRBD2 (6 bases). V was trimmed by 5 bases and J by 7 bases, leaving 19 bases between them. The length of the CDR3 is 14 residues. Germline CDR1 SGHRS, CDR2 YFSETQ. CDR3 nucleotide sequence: TGCGCCAGCAGGGCGCAGGGCCTGGGGGGAGAGCAGTACTTC. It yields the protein CASRAQGLGGEQYF.

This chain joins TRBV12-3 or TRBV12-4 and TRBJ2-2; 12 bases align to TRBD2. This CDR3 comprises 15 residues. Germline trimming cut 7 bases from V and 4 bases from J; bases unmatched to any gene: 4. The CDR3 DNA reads TGTGCCAGCACGAGACTAGCGGGAGTCACCGGGGAGCTGTTTTTT. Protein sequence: CASTRLAGVTGELFF.

The CDR3 protein is CASKLAGSPQNEQFF. The CDR3 nucleotides read TGTGCCAGCAAACTAGCGGGATCTCCACAGAATGAGCAGTTCTTC. The J gene is TRBJ2-1, the V gene TRBV27; 10 nucleotides match TRBD2. Germline V gene lookup returns CDR1 MNHEY and CDR2 SMNVEV (reference sequence). V was pared by 7 bases and J by 7 bases, with 10 bases of the junction left unmatched. CDR3 length: 15 amino acids.

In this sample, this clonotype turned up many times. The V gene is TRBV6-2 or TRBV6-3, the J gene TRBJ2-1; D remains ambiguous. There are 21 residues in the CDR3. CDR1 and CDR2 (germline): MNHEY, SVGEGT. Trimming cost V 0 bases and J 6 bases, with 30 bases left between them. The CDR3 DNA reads TGTGCCAGCAGTTACTCGAAGGGCCGGGTTTTCTCCTCACAAAAAGGCAATGAGCAGTTCTTC. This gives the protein CASSYSKGRVFSSQKGNEQFF.

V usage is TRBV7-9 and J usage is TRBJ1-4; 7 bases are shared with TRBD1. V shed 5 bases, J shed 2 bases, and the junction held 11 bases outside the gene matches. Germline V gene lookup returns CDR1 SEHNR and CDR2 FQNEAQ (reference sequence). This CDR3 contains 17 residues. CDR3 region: CASSPSTGTDTNEKLFF. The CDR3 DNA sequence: TGTGCCAGCAGCCCAAGTACCGGGACAGATACTAATGAAAAACTGTTTTTT.

The CDR3 DNA reads as TGTGCCATCAGTTCGACAGAAGAGACCCAGTACTTC. This translates into CAISSTEETQYF. V usage is TRBV10-3 and J usage is TRBJ2-5, with D perhaps matching TRBD1 (5 bases). The V gene's germline CDR1 is ENHRY and CDR2 SYGVKD. V lost 5 bases and J 3 bases, leaving 7 bases between the germline ends. The CDR3 runs to 12 residues.

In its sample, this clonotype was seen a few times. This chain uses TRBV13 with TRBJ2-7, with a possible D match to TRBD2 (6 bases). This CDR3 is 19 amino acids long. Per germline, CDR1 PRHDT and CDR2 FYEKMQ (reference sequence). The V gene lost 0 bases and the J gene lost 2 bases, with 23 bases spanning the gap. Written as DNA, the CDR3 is TGTGCCAGCAGCTTAGGCCTGAGGCTGGGACTCACTCGAACCTACGAGCAGTACTTC. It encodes CASSLGLRLGLTRTYEQYF.

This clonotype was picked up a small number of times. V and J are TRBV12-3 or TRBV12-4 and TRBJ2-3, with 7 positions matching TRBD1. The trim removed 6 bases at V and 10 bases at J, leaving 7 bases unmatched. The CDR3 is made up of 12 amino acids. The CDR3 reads CASRSTGDAQYF. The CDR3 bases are TGTGCCAGCAGGTCTACAGGGGACGCGCAGTATTTT.

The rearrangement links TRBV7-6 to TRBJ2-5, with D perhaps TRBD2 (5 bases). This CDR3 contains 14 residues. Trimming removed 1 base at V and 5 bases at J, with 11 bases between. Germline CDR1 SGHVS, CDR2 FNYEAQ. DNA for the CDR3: TGTGCCAGCAGCTTAGATGGAGCGGTGGAGACCCAGTACTTC. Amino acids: CASSLDGAVETQYF.

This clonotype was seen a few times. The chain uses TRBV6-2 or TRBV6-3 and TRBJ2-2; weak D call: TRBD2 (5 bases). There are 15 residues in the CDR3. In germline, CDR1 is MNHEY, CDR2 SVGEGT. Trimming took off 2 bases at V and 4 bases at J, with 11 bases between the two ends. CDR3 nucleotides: TGTGCCAGCAGTTACCCCGGACTCCTCACCGGGGAGCTGTTTTTT. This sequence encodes CASSYPGLLTGELFF.

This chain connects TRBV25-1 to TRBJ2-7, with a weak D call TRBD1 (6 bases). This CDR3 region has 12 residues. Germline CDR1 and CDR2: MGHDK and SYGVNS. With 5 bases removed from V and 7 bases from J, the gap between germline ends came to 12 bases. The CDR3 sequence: CASSHTGWEQYF. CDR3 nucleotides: TGTGCCAGCAGTCACACAGGGTGGGAGCAGTACTTC.

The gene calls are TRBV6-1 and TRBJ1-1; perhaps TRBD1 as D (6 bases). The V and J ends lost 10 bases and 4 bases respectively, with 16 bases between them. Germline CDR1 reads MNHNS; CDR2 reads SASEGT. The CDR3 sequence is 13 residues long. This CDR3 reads CATGGGQGTEAFF. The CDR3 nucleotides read TGTGCCACCGGGGGGGGGCAGGGCACTGAAGCTTTCTTT.

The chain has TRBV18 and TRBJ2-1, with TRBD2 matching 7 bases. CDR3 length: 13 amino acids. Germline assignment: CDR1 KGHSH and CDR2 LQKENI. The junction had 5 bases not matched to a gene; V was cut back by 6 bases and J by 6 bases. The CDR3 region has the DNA TGTGCCAGCTCCCCAGCGGGATCCAATGAGCAGTTCTTC. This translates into CASSPAGSNEQFF. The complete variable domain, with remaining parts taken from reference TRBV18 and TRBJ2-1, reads NAGVMQNPRHLVRRRGQEARLRCSPMKGHSHVYWYRQLPEEGLKFMVYLQKENIIDESGMPKERFSAEFPKEGPSILRIQQVVRGDSAAYFCASSPAGSNEQFFGPGTRLTVL.

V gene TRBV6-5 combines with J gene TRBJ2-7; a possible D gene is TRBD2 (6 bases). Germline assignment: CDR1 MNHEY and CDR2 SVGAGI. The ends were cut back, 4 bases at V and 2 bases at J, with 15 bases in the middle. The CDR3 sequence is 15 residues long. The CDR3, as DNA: TGTGCCAGCAGTTGGGATGGCGGGGTCCCCTACGAGCAGTACTTC. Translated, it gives CASSWDGGVPYEQYF.

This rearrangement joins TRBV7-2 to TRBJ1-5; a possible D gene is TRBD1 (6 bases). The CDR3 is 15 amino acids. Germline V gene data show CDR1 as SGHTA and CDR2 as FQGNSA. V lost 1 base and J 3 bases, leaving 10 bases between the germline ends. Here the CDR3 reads CASSLGGHLNQPQHF. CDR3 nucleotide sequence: TGTGCCAGCAGCTTAGGGGGACATCTCAATCAGCCCCAGCATTTT.